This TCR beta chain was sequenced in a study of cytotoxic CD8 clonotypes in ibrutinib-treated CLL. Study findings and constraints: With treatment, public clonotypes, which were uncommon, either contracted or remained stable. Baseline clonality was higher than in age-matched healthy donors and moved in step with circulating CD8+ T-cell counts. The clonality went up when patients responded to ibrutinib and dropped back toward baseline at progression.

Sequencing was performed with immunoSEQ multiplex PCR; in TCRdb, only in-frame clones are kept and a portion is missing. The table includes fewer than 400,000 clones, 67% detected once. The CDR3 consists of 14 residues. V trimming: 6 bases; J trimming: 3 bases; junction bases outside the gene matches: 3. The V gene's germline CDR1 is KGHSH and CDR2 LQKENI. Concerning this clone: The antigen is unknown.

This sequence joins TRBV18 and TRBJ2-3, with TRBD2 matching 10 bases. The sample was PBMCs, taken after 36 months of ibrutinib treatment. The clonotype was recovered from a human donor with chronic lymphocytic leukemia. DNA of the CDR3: TGTGCCAGCTCTTCTAGCGGGAGAACAGATACGCAGTATTTT. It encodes CASSSSGRTDTQYF. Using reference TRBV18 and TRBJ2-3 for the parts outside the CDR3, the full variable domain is NAGVMQNPRHLVRRRGQEARLRCSPMKGHSHVYWYRQLPEEGLKFMVYLQKENIIDESGMPKERFSAEFPKEGPSILRIQQVVRGDSAAYFCASSSSGRTDTQYFGPGTRLTVL.